This TCR beta chain was retrieved from a study of lymphopenia after photon versus proton radiotherapy. Assay: immunoSEQ multiplex PCR; the TCRdb copy retains only in-frame clones and omits some. The table includes tens of thousands of clones, approximately 90% detected once. Only one count was recorded for this clone. What it recognizes is unknown. There are 9 residues in the CDR3. Germline V gives CDR1 DFQATT, CDR2 SNEGSKA (reference sequence). V was pared by 3 bases and J by 8 bases, with 4 bases between. Study conclusions and caveats: Relative stability marked proton patients; photon patients lost diversity and naive cells. Post-nadir diversity loss with photons came from oligoclonal expansion, particularly CD8+ Temra cells.

The V gene is TRBV20-1, the J gene TRBJ1-2, with D hard to call. This clonotype was sampled from a man in his 60s with cholangiocarcinoma. The material was peripheral blood, obtained from a patient treated with photon-based radiotherapy. The CDR3 bases are TGCAGTGCTAGTAGAGGCTACACCTTC. The encoded protein is CSASRGYTF.